This TCR beta chain was identified in a study of cytomegalovirus exposure and HLA in healthy donors. V shed 3 bases and J shed 5 bases, with 9 bases lying between them. There are 13 residues in the CDR3. Germline V gene lookup returns CDR1 MNHEY and CDR2 SMNVEV (reference sequence). The study, taken as a whole, reports: Equally common other TCR beta chains were less clonally expanded than HLA-associated ones, a later analysis found.

Researchers ran the PCR with 60 Vbeta and 13 Jbeta primers. This table comes from immunoSEQ multiplex PCR, and its TCRdb copy is limited to in-frame clones, with some not included. The ten most abundant clones cover 2% to 3% of a sample with 130,000 to 150,000 clones. Worth noting for this clone: Its cognate antigen is unknown.

The donors were healthy bone marrow donors. This receptor was identified in a man in his forties in good health and CMV-seronegative. Specimen: PBMCs. The chain has TRBV27 and TRBJ2-3; perhaps TRBD2 as D (5 bases). The CDR3 loop is CASSFRGRDTQYF. The CDR3 DNA sequence: TGTGCCAGCAGTTTTCGGGGTAGAGATACGCAGTATTTT.